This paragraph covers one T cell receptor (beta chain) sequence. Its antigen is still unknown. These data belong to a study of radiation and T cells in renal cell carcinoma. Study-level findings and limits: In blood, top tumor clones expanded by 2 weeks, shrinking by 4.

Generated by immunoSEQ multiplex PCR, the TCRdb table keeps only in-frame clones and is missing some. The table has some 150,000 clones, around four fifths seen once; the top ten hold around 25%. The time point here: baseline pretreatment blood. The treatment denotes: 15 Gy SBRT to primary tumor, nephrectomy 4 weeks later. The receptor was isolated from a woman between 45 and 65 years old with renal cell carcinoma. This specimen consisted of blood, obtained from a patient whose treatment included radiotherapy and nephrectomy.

CDR3 sequence reads: CASSLAGTVNYGYTF. For the CDR3, the DNA is TGTGCCAGCAGTTTGGCGGGGACCGTTAACTATGGCTACACCTTC. The rearrangement joins TRBV28 to TRBJ1-2, with TRBD1 as a possible D gene (5 bases). The germline CDR1 and CDR2 sequences are MDHEN and SYDVKM. Trimming removed 3 bases from V and 1 base from J, with 12 bases in between. The CDR3 spans 15 residues.